One sample yielded the 32 T cell receptor beta chains listed below, sequenced in a study of blood T cells in healthy people across ages. Using a J-beta primer mix together with a sample-barcoded 5' primer, a second PCR was run for roughly 6 to 11 cycles. TCRdb processed the 5' RACE reads anew with MiXCR; each CDR3 protein has one entry. The repertoire holds 600,000 to 650,000 distinct CDR3 sequences, roughly 58% seen once, with 30% to 45% in the top ten. The sample consisted of blood. The receptors here all came from a man in his sixties in good health.

This clonotype was detected a few times. The chain joins TRBV7-9 to TRBJ2-3; TRBD1 agrees at 9 bases. J lost 6 bases, V lost 4 bases, and 2 bases had no gene match. CDR1 and CDR2 from the germline V gene are SEHNR and FQNEAQ (reference sequence). CDR3 length equals 13 residues. The CDR3 here is CASSSQGADTQYF. As DNA, the CDR3 is TGTGCCAGCAGCTCACAGGGGGCCGATACGCAGTATTTT.

This clonotype was recorded only once. The V call is TRBV7-2, the J call TRBJ2-1, with 10 bases identical to TRBD1. Germline loops: CDR1 SGHTA, CDR2 FQGNSA. The CDR3 spans 17 residues. With 5 bases clipped from V and 2 bases from J, the junction kept 9 bases outside the gene matches. Here the CDR3 DNA reads TGTGCCAGCAGCGACCATTGGGGGACAGGGGCCTACAATGAGCAGTTCTTC. Its translation is CASSDHWGTGAYNEQFF.

CDR3 sequence reads: CASSAPLRSYNSPLHF. The DNA of the CDR3 is TGTGCCAGCAGTGCGCCCTTGCGCTCCTATAATTCACCCCTCCACTTT. This chain uses TRBV2 with TRBJ1-6; D gene uncertain. CDR1 is SNHLY, CDR2 FYNNEI, per germline. The ends were cut back, 4 bases at V and 0 bases at J, with 10 bases in the middle. The CDR3 loop spans 16 amino acids. Filled out from reference TRBV2 and TRBJ1-6, the complete variable domain reads EPEVTQTPSHQVTQMGQEVILRCVPISNHLYFYWYRQILGQKVEFLVSFYNNEISEKSEIFDDQFSVERPDGSNFTLKIRSTKLEDSAMYFCASSAPLRSYNSPLHFGNGTRLTVT.

The V call is TRBV21-1, the J call TRBJ1-3; no DNA check was done on the table's D call, TRBD1. TRBV21-1 is listed as a pseudogene. The CDR3 contains 13 residues. The CDR3 DNA follows: TGTGCCAGCACCGAACAGGTTTCAGACACCATATATTTT. It specifies CASTEQVSDTIYF.

V usage is TRBV29-1 and J usage is TRBJ2-7; D might be TRBD2 (8 bases). Deletions cut 3 bases from V and 0 bases from J, with 18 bases between. The CDR3 covers 16 residues. The V gene's germline CDR1 is SQVTM and CDR2 ANQGSEA. In DNA form, the CDR3 reads TGCAGCGTTGAGGGGGGACAGCGGGGGAGCTCCTACGAGCAGTACTTC. Its protein product is CSVEGGQRGSSYEQYF.

This clonotype showed up just once. The chain recombines TRBV11-2 with TRBJ2-5; maybe TRBD2 (6 bases). Germline V gives CDR1 SGHAT, CDR2 FQNNGV. This CDR3 has 17 amino acids. Trimming pared 6 bases from V and 4 bases from J, leaving 24 bases between. CDR3 DNA: TGTGCCAGCAGTTACCTAACCGGGAGACCTGGGGGAGAGACCCAGTACTTC. This codes for CASSYLTGRPGGETQYF. The full variable domain, rest sourced from reference TRBV11-2 and TRBJ2-5, is EAGVAQSPRYKIIEKRQSVAFWCNPISGHATLYWYQQILGQGPKLLIQFQNNGVVDDSQLPKDRFSAERLKGVDSTLKIQPAKLEDSAVYLCASSYLTGRPGGETQYFGPGTRLLVL.

This clonotype was counted between two and nine times. CDR3 DNA sequence: TGTGCCAGCAGCCCCGGGGGGTTCTTAATCGACAATGAGCAGTTCTTC. Residues: CASSPGGFLIDNEQFF. This rearrangement joins TRBV14 to TRBJ2-1, with 7 bases lining up with TRBD2. The CDR3 has 16 residues. V lost 4 bases and J lost 5; bases outside the gene matches: 11. In germline, CDR1 is SGHDN, CDR2 FVKESK.

This clonotype was detected once. This chain links TRBV14 with TRBJ2-3; D ambiguous. The CDR3 sequence is 16 residues long. Looked up from germline, CDR1 is SGHDN and CDR2 is FVKESK. Trimming left V 4 bases short and J 0 bases short, with 14 bases between. DNA for the CDR3: TGTGCCAGCAGCCCCGTCTTTAGAGACAGCACAGATACGCAGTATTTT. Translated: CASSPVFRDSTDTQYF.

This clonotype was counted a single time. This chain uses TRBV21-1 with TRBJ2-3; TRBD1 is the table's D call, not checked against the DNA. TRBV21-1 is shown as a pseudogene. The CDR3 has 14 amino acids. CDR3 in amino acids: CASPPGQGWNTQYF. CDR3 sequence (DNA): TGTGCCAGTCCGCCGGGACAGGGCTGGAATACGCAGTATTTT.

Only a few counts were recorded for this clonotype. The rearrangement links TRBV5-5 to TRBJ2-5; D may correspond to TRBD1 or TRBD2 (5 bases each). The CDR3 spans 16 residues. Trimming left V 3 bases short and J 2 bases short, with 17 bases between. The germline V gene encodes CDR1 SGHKS and CDR2 YYEKEE (reference sequence). The CDR3: CASSWGAGGGQETQYF. In DNA, the CDR3 is TGTGCCAGCAGCTGGGGCGCGGGTGGCGGACAAGAGACCCAGTACTTC.

The CDR3 sequence: CATNSGGQYNEQFF. CDR3 sequence (DNA): TGTGCCACCAATAGCGGGGGCCAGTACAATGAGCAGTTCTTC. The rearrangement joins TRBV10-3 to TRBJ2-1, with 9 bases identical to TRBD2. Looked up from germline, CDR1 is ENHRY and CDR2 is SYGVKD. The CDR3 spans 14 residues. With V trimmed by 10 bases and J by 4 bases, 8 bases remained unmatched.

This rearrangement joins TRBV6-6 to TRBJ1-4; 9 bases are a match to TRBD1. From germline, CDR1 is MNHNY and CDR2 SVGAGI (reference sequence). The CDR3 is 15 amino acids. Germline trimming cut 6 bases from V and 8 bases from J; bases unmatched to any gene: 10. The CDR3 DNA follows: TGTGCCAGCAGGTCCGACAGGGGGGGTAACGAAAAACTGTTTTTT. Protein sequence: CASRSDRGGNEKLFF.

This chain links TRBV25-1 with TRBJ1-2, with D unresolved. V was trimmed by 3 bases and J by 8 bases, leaving 10 bases between them. Germline CDR1 and CDR2: MGHDK and SYGVNS. There are 12 residues in the CDR3. The CDR3 DNA is TGTGCCAGCAGTGATTGGGTTTGGGGCTACACCTTC. Encoded protein: CASSDWVWGYTF.

The chain uses TRBV5-1 and TRBJ1-4; D might be TRBD1 (5 bases). The ends were cut back, 7 bases at V and 8 bases at J, with 21 bases in the middle. The CDR3 loop spans 15 amino acids. The germline CDR1 and CDR2 sequences are SGHRS and YFSETQ. CDR3 protein: CASGPSGGRGEKLFF. Here the CDR3 DNA reads TGCGCCAGCGGCCCTTCGGGGGGACGAGGAGAAAAACTGTTTTTT.

There are a few counts of this clonotype. The rearrangement joins TRBV20-1 to TRBJ1-2; 7 bases align to TRBD1. The CDR3 length is 16 residues. V lost 0 bases, J lost 2 bases, and 9 bases stayed unmatched. Germline CDR1 is DFQATT and CDR2 is SNEGSKA (reference sequence). CDR3 nucleotide sequence: TGCAGTGCTAGAGATATACTTGGACAGGACAACTATGGCTACACCTTC. Its translation is CSARDILGQDNYGYTF.

This clonotype was seen at least ten times. The V and J genes are TRBV12-3 or TRBV12-4 and TRBJ2-7, with 8 bases identical to TRBD1. V lost 4 bases, J lost 1 base, and 3 bases stayed unmatched. There are 14 residues in the CDR3. As DNA, the CDR3 is TGTGCCAGCAGTTCCGACAGGGGTTCCTACGAGCAGTACTTC. As protein: CASSSDRGSYEQYF.

V usage is TRBV6-5 and J usage is TRBJ2-4; possibly TRBD1 or TRBD2 for D (7 bases each). The V gene lost 5 bases and the J gene lost 7 bases, with 15 bases spanning the gap. CDR3 length: 14 amino acids. Looked up from germline, CDR1 is MNHEY and CDR2 is SVGAGI. The CDR3 DNA follows: TGTGCCAGCAGTCCCAGGGGGGGGAGTAACATTCAGTACTTC. Residues: CASSPRGGSNIQYF.

The J gene is TRBJ1-4, the V gene TRBV5-1, with D tentatively TRBD1 (5 bases). This CDR3 region has 14 residues. V lost 2 bases and J lost 6, with 11 bases in between. Per germline, CDR1 SGHRS and CDR2 YFSETQ. The CDR3 spells CASSFSQGHEKLFF. The DNA of the CDR3 is TGCGCCAGCAGCTTCAGCCAGGGTCATGAAAAACTGTTTTTT.

This clonotype was found once. The chain links TRBV19 to TRBJ1-4; D gene unclear. From germline, CDR1 is LNHDA and CDR2 SQIVND (reference sequence). CDR3 length: 18 amino acids. V lost 7 bases and J lost 0, with 21 bases in between. CDR3 coding DNA: TGTGCCAGTACTCGTTTTGGAATAAGAATCACAACTAATGAAAAACTGTTTTTT. Its translation is CASTRFGIRITTNEKLFF.

This clonotype has a single count. The chain links TRBV28 to TRBJ1-2, with 11 bases fitting TRBD1. Trimming at V came to 7 bases and at J to 5 bases, leaving 18 bases not matched to a gene. The germline V gene encodes CDR1 MDHEN and CDR2 SYDVKM. CDR3 length equals 18 residues. The CDR3 loop reads CASKLSPGTGGQKYGYTF. CDR3 nucleotides: TGTGCCAGCAAACTGAGCCCGGGGACAGGGGGGCAAAAATATGGCTACACCTTC.

The rearrangement uses TRBV7-9 and TRBJ2-1, with 9 bases fitting TRBD2. The germline V gene encodes CDR1 SEHNR and CDR2 FQNEAQ (reference sequence). V lost 5 bases to trimming and J lost 7 bases; unmatched junction nucleotides: 6. The CDR3 sequence is 14 residues long. The CDR3 loop is CASSPWTSVNEQFF. The CDR3 DNA is TGTGCCAGCAGCCCCTGGACTAGCGTTAATGAGCAGTTCTTC.

This chain uses TRBV6-1 with TRBJ1-4, with a possible D match to TRBD1 (5 bases). CDR3 length equals 16 residues. Germline V gene data show CDR1 as MNHNS and CDR2 as SASEGT. Trimming pared 0 bases from V and 8 bases from J, leaving 16 bases between. The CDR3 loop is CASSEAPGRRGEKLFF. The CDR3 bases are TGTGCCAGCAGTGAAGCCCCCGGGAGAAGGGGCGAAAAACTGTTTTTT.

This chain links TRBV11-2 with TRBJ2-7; weak D call: TRBD2 (5 bases). Per the germline V gene, CDR1 is SGHAT and CDR2 is FQNNGV. This CDR3 has 14 residues. Trimming removed 3 bases at V and 2 bases at J, with 11 bases between. CDR3 sequence: CASSFRVGAYEQYF. The DNA for the CDR3 is TGTGCCAGCAGCTTTCGAGTCGGGGCCTACGAGCAGTACTTC. Full variable domain (outside the CDR3, taken from reference TRBV11-2 and TRBJ2-7): EAGVAQSPRYKIIEKRQSVAFWCNPISGHATLYWYQQILGQGPKLLIQFQNNGVVDDSQLPKDRFSAERLKGVDSTLKIQPAKLEDSAVYLCASSFRVGAYEQYFGPGTRLTVT.

This rearrangement joins TRBV6-2 or TRBV6-3 to TRBJ2-1; the D is unclear. The DNA end favors TRBJ2-7, so the J call may be wrong. The length of the CDR3 is 16 residues. Germline loops: CDR1 MNHEY, CDR2 SVGEGT. The CDR3 sequence is CASSYSWGSSYNEQYF. CDR3 bases: TGTGCCAGCAGTTACTCTTGGGGTAGCTCCTACAATGAGCAGTACTTC.

The chain combines TRBV20-1 with TRBJ2-3; unclear D gene. Trimming took 6 bases from V and 4 from J, leaving 14 bases between them. Germline CDR1 DFQATT, CDR2 SNEGSKA (reference sequence). This CDR3 is built from 13 residues. The CDR3 region is CSAILDGPDTQYF. CDR3 nucleotides: TGCAGTGCCATTCTAGACGGCCCAGATACGCAGTATTTT.

This clonotype has a handful of counts. V usage is TRBV28 and J usage is TRBJ2-5, with a possible D match to TRBD1 (6 bases). CDR3 size: 14 residues. With 1 base removed from V and 4 bases from J, the gap between germline ends came to 10 bases. Germline V gene lookup returns CDR1 MDHEN and CDR2 SYDVKM. CDR3 DNA sequence: TGTGCCAGCAGTTTATCTGGCAGGGGAGAGACCCAGTACTTC. Its translation is CASSLSGRGETQYF.

This clonotype has just one count. The rearrangement links TRBV12-3 or TRBV12-4 to TRBJ2-3, with D possibly being TRBD2 (5 bases). This CDR3 comprises 15 residues. The V end was cut by 6 bases, the J end by 4 bases, with 17 bases between. CDR3 DNA: TGTGCCAGCAGACTAGGGAAGAGGAGCGCAGATACGCAGTATTTT. Amino acids: CASRLGKRSADTQYF.

The rearrangement links TRBV6-2 or TRBV6-3 to TRBJ2-5; TRBD2 agrees at 9 bases. The V gene end was trimmed by 6 bases and the J gene end by 1 base; junction bases not matched to a gene: 12. The germline gives CDR1 MNHEY, CDR2 SVGEGT. This CDR3 has 17 residues. The CDR3 DNA follows: TGTGCCAGCAGCCTTATCCCTACTAGCGGGCGCCAAGAGACCCAGTACTTC. As protein: CASSLIPTSGRQETQYF.

This chain uses TRBV20-1 with TRBJ1-4, with no clear D. Germline V gene data show CDR1 as DFQATT and CDR2 as SNEGSKA (reference sequence). V was trimmed by 0 bases and J by 2 bases, leaving 7 bases between them. The length of the CDR3 is 14 residues. In nucleotides, the CDR3 is TGCAGTGCTAGAGAGCATTCGACTAATGAAAAACTGTTTTTT. It translates to CSAREHSTNEKLFF.

The V and J genes are TRBV20-1 and TRBJ1-5, with TRBD1 matching 7 bases. CDR3 size: 14 residues. Germline loops: CDR1 DFQATT, CDR2 SNEGSKA (reference sequence). Losses at the gene ends were 1 base for V and 8 bases for J; bases not matched to a gene: 8. CDR3 in amino acids: CSARARDSLEPQHF. For the CDR3, the DNA is TGCAGTGCTAGAGCCCGGGACAGCTTAGAGCCCCAGCATTTT.

The rearrangement joins TRBV6-5 to TRBJ1-6; 8 nucleotides line up with TRBD1. The CDR3 loop spans 15 amino acids. V lost 2 bases, J lost 8 bases, and 5 bases stayed unmatched. The germline V gene encodes CDR1 MNHEY and CDR2 SVGAGI. The DNA of the CDR3 is TGTGCCAGCAGTTACGGGACAGGAGGAGATTCACCCCTCCACTTT. Its protein product is CASSYGTGGDSPLHF.

This chain joins TRBV7-2 and TRBJ2-7; tentatively, D is TRBD1 (6 bases). The CDR3 extends over 14 amino acids. Between the trimmed V and J ends, which lost 1 base and 5 bases, there was a span of 12 bases. The V gene's germline CDR1 is SGHTA and CDR2 FQGNSA. This CDR3 is CASSLGQGSHEQYF. The CDR3 coding sequence is TGTGCCAGCAGCTTAGGTCAGGGGAGCCACGAGCAGTACTTC.